The clone carrying this T cell receptor (beta chain) occurred many times. Its antigen is not identified. Germline assignment: CDR1 SGDLS and CDR2 YYNGEE. V shed 4 bases and J shed 1 base, with 14 bases lying between them. The CDR3 has 15 residues. During its preparation, the TCRbeta library received unique molecular identifiers. In TCRdb, the PCR reads were re-called with MiXCR into one record per CDR3 protein. Of about 300,000 distinct CDR3 sequences detected, nearly 8% appear once; the ten largest clones hold around 10%. The data were taken from a study of T-cell reconstitution after alpha-beta-depleted transplantation in children. The study's findings and limits: Counts and diversity of T cells one year after transplant came mostly from newly produced T cells. At around two months after transplant, the alpha-beta T cells were reportedly derived from several hundred expanded clones that came from non-depleted graft cells. For some patients, TCRbeta diversity was high at day 60 because of recipient T cells and thymic progenitors that survived.

The chain links TRBV9 to TRBJ2-5, with D uncertain. This TCR was recovered from a female patient aged 2-15 years who had a stem cell transplant for Fanconi anemia, so the T cells may come from the graft donor. The specimen was peripheral blood, collected 360 days after TCRalphabeta/CD19-depleted stem cell transplant. This CDR3 reads CASSHTPTIQETQYF. CDR3 DNA sequence: TGTGCCAGCAGCCACACCCCGACAATCCAAGAGACCCAGTACTTC.